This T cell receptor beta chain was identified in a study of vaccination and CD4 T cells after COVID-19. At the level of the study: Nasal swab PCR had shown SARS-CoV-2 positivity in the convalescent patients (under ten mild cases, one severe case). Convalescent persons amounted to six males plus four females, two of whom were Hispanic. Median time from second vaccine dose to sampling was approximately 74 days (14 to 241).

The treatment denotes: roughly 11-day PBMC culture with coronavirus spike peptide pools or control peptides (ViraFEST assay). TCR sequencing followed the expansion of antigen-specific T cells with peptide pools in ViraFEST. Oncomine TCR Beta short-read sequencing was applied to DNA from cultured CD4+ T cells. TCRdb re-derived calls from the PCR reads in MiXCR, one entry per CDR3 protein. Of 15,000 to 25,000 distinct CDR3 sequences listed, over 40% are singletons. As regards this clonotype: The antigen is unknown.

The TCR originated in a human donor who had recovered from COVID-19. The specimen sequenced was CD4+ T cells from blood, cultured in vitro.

DNA of the CDR3: TGCAGTGCTAGCGAACCGACAGGAGTTCCTCAGCCCCAGCATTTT. Translated: CSASEPTGVPQPQHF. The chain recombines TRBV20-1 with TRBJ1-5, with D perhaps matching TRBD1 (6 bases). The V gene lost 3 bases and the J gene lost 6 bases, with 18 bases spanning the gap. The CDR3 is 15 amino acids. Per the germline V gene, CDR1 is DFQATT and CDR2 is SNEGSKA (reference sequence).